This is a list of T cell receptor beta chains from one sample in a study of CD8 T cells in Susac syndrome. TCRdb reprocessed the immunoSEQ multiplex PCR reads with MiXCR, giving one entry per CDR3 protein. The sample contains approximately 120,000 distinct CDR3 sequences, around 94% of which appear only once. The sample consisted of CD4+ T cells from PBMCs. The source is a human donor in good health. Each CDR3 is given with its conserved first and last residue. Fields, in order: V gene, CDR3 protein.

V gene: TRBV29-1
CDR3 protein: CSVLGNTIYF

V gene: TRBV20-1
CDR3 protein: CSARLGTLNTEAFF

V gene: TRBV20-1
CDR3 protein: CSARKGAGNQPQHF

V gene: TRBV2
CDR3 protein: CASSRDINYGYTF

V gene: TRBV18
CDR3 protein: CASSLLDRDSGYTF

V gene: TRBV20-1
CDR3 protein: CSARRGPNEKLFF

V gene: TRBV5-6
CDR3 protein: CASSLIGDGYTF

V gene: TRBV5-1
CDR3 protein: CASSLASGTNTGELFF

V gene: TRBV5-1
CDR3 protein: CASKDRADTGELFF

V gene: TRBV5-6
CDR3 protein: CASTLKGRTEAFF

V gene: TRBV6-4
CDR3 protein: CASSVQEDTEAFF

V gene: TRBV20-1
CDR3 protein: CSALTSGRLNEQFF

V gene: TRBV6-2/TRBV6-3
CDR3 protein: CASRPRLALTYEQYF

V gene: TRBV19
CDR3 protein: CASSIRDGPVEPQHF

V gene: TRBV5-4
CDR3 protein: CASSEFGGQPQHF

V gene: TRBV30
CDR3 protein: CAWSGGQSTDTQYF

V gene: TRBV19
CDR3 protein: CASTFARGNTEAFF

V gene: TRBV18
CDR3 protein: CASSQSSGQGASGTEAFF

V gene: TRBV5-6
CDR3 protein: CASSLHRMGEAFF

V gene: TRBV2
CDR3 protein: CASSGSAPEGETQYF

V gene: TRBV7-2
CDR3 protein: CASSPQRVYGYTF

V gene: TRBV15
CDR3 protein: CATSRDGQETQYF

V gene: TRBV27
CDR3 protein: CASSRKAPTSGRAGSYNEQFF

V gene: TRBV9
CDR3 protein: CASSVDVGGGTF

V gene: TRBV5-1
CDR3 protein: CASSLEPGGRPSGANVLTF

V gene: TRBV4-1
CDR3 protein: CASSQYQGAWGYTF

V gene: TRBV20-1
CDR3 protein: CSALLAGLGDEQFF

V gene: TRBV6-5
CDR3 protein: CASSYMVAGLNEQFF